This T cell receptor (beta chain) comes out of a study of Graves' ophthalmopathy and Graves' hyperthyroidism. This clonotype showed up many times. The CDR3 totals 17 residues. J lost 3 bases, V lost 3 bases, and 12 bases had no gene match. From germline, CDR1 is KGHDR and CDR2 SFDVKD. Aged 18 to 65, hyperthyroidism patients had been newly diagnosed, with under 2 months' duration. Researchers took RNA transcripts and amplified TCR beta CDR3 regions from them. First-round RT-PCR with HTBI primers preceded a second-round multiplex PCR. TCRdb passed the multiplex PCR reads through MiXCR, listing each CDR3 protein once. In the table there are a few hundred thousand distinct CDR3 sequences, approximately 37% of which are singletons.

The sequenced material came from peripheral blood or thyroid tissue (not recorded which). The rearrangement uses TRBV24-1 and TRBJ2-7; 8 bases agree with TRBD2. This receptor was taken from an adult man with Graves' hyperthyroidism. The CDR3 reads CATSDPSGGASYYEQYF. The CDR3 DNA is TGTGCCACCAGTGATCCCTCCGGGGGGGCCTCGTACTACGAGCAGTACTTC.